The rows below give T cell receptor beta chains drawn from one sample of a study of shared clonotypes between healthy human individuals. Here immunoSEQ multiplex PCR was the method, and the copy in TCRdb shows in-frame clones only, minus some. Of some 510,000 clones detected, less than 85% appear once; the ten largest clones hold approximately 12%. The sample was PBMCs. Every receptor here comes from a woman between 40 and 55 years old in good health. Some clones in this sample may be carry-over from other donors' samples. Both conserved end residues are part of each CDR3. The D gene is left open where the match is weak. Not every row has a clone size; where given, it reads once, few, many or a size class.

V	J	D	size	CDR3	DNA
TRBV27	TRBJ2-1	NA	NA	CASSFGDSYNEQFF	TGTGCCAGCAGTTTCGGGGACTCCTACAATGAGCAGTTCTTC
TRBV5-1	TRBJ2-2	TRBD1	NA	CASSDGQGGHTGELFF	TGCGCCAGCAGCGACGGACAGGGTGGTCACACCGGGGAGCTGTTTTTT
TRBV18	TRBJ2-5	NA	NA	CASSQQGGETQYF	TGTGCCAGCTCACAGCAGGGAGGCGAGACCCAGTACTTC
TRBV6-1	TRBJ2-7	TRBD1	NA	CASVRDRGYEQYF	TGTGCCAGCGTGCGGGACAGGGGATACGAGCAGTACTTC
TRBV28	TRBJ1-5	NA	NA	CASSFNQGGNQPQHF	TGTGCCAGCAGTTTTAACCAGGGCGGGAATCAGCCCCAGCATTTT
TRBV5-6	TRBJ2-7	TRBD1	NA	CASSSRPGQVSYEQYF	TGTGCCAGCAGCTCCCGCCCGGGACAGGTCTCCTACGAGCAGTACTTC
TRBV9	TRBJ2-5	NA	NA	CASSVGARQETQYF	TGTGCCAGCAGCGTAGGCGCCAGACAAGAGACCCAGTACTTC
TRBV5-8	TRBJ2-1	TRBD2	NA	CASSIGLGRGDNEQFF	TGTGCCAGCAGCATCGGACTAGGCAGAGGGGACAATGAGCAGTTCTTC
TRBV18	TRBJ1-5	NA	NA	CASSPTGGQPQHF	TGTGCCAGCTCACCGACAGGAGGTCAGCCCCAGCATTTT
TRBV10-1	TRBJ1-1	NA	few	CASSSGSTNTEAFF	TGCGCCAGCAGTTCAGGGTCTACGAACACTGAAGCTTTCTTT
TRBV2	TRBJ2-1	NA	once	CASSDLLTSRYNEQFF	TGTGCCAGCAGTGATCTGTTGACCAGCCGCTACAATGAGCAGTTCTTC
TRBV7-3	TRBJ2-3	TRBD1	NA	CASSLIGGPDTQYF	TGTGCCAGCAGCTTAATAGGGGGCCCAGATACGCAGTATTTT
TRBV11-2	TRBJ1-4	TRBD1	NA	CASSLGRGFGTNEKLFF	TGTGCCAGCAGCTTAGGCAGGGGGTTCGGGACTAATGAAAAACTGTTTTTT
TRBV27	TRBJ2-2	NA	NA	CASSPIPGGNTGELFF	TGTGCCAGCAGTCCAATACCCGGGGGTAACACCGGGGAGCTGTTTTTT
TRBV7-9	TRBJ2-1	NA	NA	CAVPPTRGTYNEQFF	TGTGCAGTTCCTCCTACCCGGGGGACCTACAATGAGCAGTTCTTC
TRBV18	TRBJ2-3	TRBD2	NA	CASSLARTSGTDTQYF	TGTGCCAGCTCCCTCGCTAGGACTAGCGGCACAGATACGCAGTATTTT
TRBV6-1	TRBJ2-7	NA	NA	CASSWGDYEQYF	TGTGCCAGCAGTTGGGGCGACTACGAGCAGTACTTC
TRBV28	TRBJ1-4	NA	few	CASSPGGGRFREKLFF	TGTGCCAGCAGTCCGGGTGGGGGGAGATTCCGGGAAAAACTGTTTTTT
TRBV4-2	TRBJ2-1	TRBD2	many	CASSYRREVPNEQFF	TGTGCCAGCAGTTACAGGCGGGAGGTTCCCAATGAGCAGTTCTTC
TRBV5-1	TRBJ1-1	TRBD1	NA	CASSLGPRTGDTEAFF	TGCGCCAGCAGCTTGGGGCCGCGGACAGGGGACACTGAAGCTTTCTTT
TRBV10-2	TRBJ2-5	NA	NA	CASSPTSQETQYF	TGCGCCAGCAGTCCCACAAGCCAAGAGACCCAGTACTTC
TRBV6-4	TRBJ2-2	NA	NA	CASSIVSGNTGELFF	TGTGCCAGCAGTATTGTTAGCGGGAACACCGGGGAGCTGTTTTTT
TRBV2	TRBJ2-3	NA	NA	CASSVQGAELQYF	TGTGCCAGCAGTGTTCAAGGAGCGGAACTGCAGTATTTT
TRBV7-4	TRBJ2-7	NA	few	CASSLGEFFRRSSYEQYF	TGTGCCAGCAGCTTAGGGGAGTTCTTCAGAAGGAGCTCCTACGAGCAGTACTTC
TRBV25-1	TRBJ2-7	NA	NA	CASSVGDLSYEQYF	TGTGCCAGCAGTGTGGGAGATCTCTCCTACGAGCAGTACTTC
TRBV21-1	TRBJ2-1	NA	NA	CASSKAAAGGLRRLPNPDYNEQFF	TGTGCCAGCAGCAAAGCGGCGGCAGGGGGACTGCGAAGACTACCAAACCCCGACTACAATGAGCAGTTCTTC
TRBV11-2	TRBJ2-5	TRBD1	NA	CASSVADRDQETQYF	TGTGCCAGCAGCGTTGCGGACAGGGACCAAGAGACCCAGTACTTC
TRBV7-2	TRBJ2-7	NA	NA	CASSLGSYNYEQYF	TGTGCCAGCAGCTTGGGGAGCTATAACTACGAGCAGTACTTC
TRBV7-9	TRBJ2-7	TRBD2	NA	CASGLAGLYEQYF	TGTGCCTCTGGACTAGCGGGTCTCTACGAGCAGTACTTC
TRBV4-1	TRBJ2-7	TRBD2	NA	CASSQESGLAGTYEQYF	TGCGCCAGCAGCCAAGAGTCCGGACTAGCTGGTACCTACGAGCAGTACTTC
TRBV18	TRBJ1-5	NA	NA	CASSPPDASNQPQHF	TGTGCCAGCTCACCACCGGACGCAAGCAATCAGCCCCAGCATTTT
TRBV11-2	TRBJ2-1	NA	NA	CASSLLGRAGNEQFF	TGTGCCAGCAGCTTATTGGGTCGGGCAGGCAATGAGCAGTTCTTC
TRBV5-1	TRBJ1-5	NA	many	CASIKDGNQPQHF	TGCGCCAGCATAAAGGACGGGAATCAGCCCCAGCATTTT
TRBV7-9	TRBJ2-3	NA	NA	CASSFPSTDTQYF	TGTGCCAGCAGCTTTCCTAGCACAGATACGCAGTATTTT
TRBV6-6	TRBJ1-4	NA	NA	CAAGGNEKLFF	TGTGCTGCTGGGGGGAATGAAAAACTGTTTTTT
TRBV9	TRBJ2-4	NA	NA	CASSVAPGSKNIQYF	TGTGCCAGCAGCGTAGCCCCTGGGTCCAAAAACATTCAGTACTTC
TRBV27	TRBJ2-6	NA	NA	CASTPSLGYNGANVLTF	TGTGCCAGCACCCCCTCCCTCGGTTATAATGGGGCCAACGTCCTGACTTTC
TRBV15	TRBJ2-5	NA	NA	CATSRDRGTETQYF	TGTGCCACCAGCAGAGATCGAGGGACTGAGACCCAGTACTTC
TRBV19	TRBJ2-7	TRBD1	NA	CASSLAVRTGGLGSYEQYF	TGTGCCAGCAGCTTAGCGGTGAGAACAGGGGGACTGGGGTCCTACGAGCAGTACTTC
TRBV7-9	TRBJ2-5	NA	NA	CASSLRAGLETQYF	TGTGCCAGCAGCCTAAGGGCGGGGTTAGAGACCCAGTACTTC
TRBV23-1	TRBJ2-1	TRBD1	NA	CASSQPTGNEQFF	TGCGCCAGCAGTCAACCGACAGGGAATGAGCAGTTCTTC
TRBV28	TRBJ1-1	TRBD1	NA	CVTTGDVEAFF	TGTGTGACTACAGGGGACGTTGAAGCTTTCTTT
TRBV7-6	TRBJ2-1	NA	NA	CASSLEGGSYNEQFF	TGTGCCAGCAGCTTAGAGGGGGGTTCCTACAATGAGCAGTTCTTC
TRBV6-1	TRBJ2-4	NA	NA	CASSHTGAKNIQYF	TGTGCCAGCAGCCACACAGGAGCCAAAAACATTCAGTACTTC
TRBV5-4	TRBJ1-2	NA	NA	CASSLVGSEGPYGYTF	TGTGCCAGCAGCTTGGTGGGGAGTGAGGGGCCCTATGGCTACACCTTC
TRBV6-1	TRBJ2-7	NA	NA	CASSDSGTPYEQYF	TGTGCCAGCAGTGACTCCGGGACACCCTACGAGCAGTACTTC
TRBV19	TRBJ1-4	NA	NA	CASSILATNEKLFF	TGTGCCAGTAGTATACTTGCAACTAATGAAAAACTGTTTTTT
TRBV9	TRBJ1-5	TRBD1	NA	CASSVSGGGQPQHF	TGTGCCAGCAGCGTGTCAGGGGGCGGTCAGCCCCAGCATTTT
TRBV6-6	TRBJ1-2	NA	few	CASSYTDGGEYGYTF	TGTGCCAGCAGTTACACTGACGGAGGGGAGTATGGCTACACCTTC
TRBV6-5	TRBJ2-1	NA	NA	CASSRQFFSYNEQFF	TGTGCCAGCAGTCGACAGTTCTTTTCCTACAATGAGCAGTTCTTC
TRBV2	TRBJ1-1	NA	NA	CASGRSNTEAFF	TGTGCCAGCGGACGGTCGAACACTGAAGCTTTCTTT
TRBV28	TRBJ1-3	NA	once	CASSLRWWQGGNTIYF	TGTGCCAGCAGTTTAAGGTGGTGGCAGGGTGGAAACACCATATATTTT
TRBV30	TRBJ1-5	TRBD1	NA	CAWAPGQGNQPQHF	TGTGCCTGGGCCCCGGGACAGGGAAATCAGCCCCAGCATTTT
TRBV5-3	TRBJ1-5	NA	once	CARSACYPRCAPGRGKNQPQHF	TGTGCCAGAAGCGCCTGCTACCCCCGATGCGCGCCGGGACGTGGGAAGAATCAGCCCCAGCATTTT
TRBV19	TRBJ2-1	TRBD2	NA	CASKGLAGNNEQFF	TGTGCCAGTAAGGGACTAGCGGGCAACAATGAGCAGTTCTTC
TRBV18	TRBJ2-1	NA	NA	CASSPQGSSYNEQFF	TGTGCCAGCTCACCACAAGGGAGCTCCTACAATGAGCAGTTCTTC